This is a list of T cell receptor beta chains from one sample in a study of blood T cell repertoires in COVID-19. Assay: immunoSEQ multiplex PCR; the TCRdb copy retains only in-frame clones and omits some. The sample lists some 170,000 clones; more than 80% were seen once. Material: peripheral blood. The receptors shown here come from an older woman with acute or convalescent COVID-19. The CDR3 runs from the conserved cysteine through the conserved F or W. A D gene is named only where the DNA matches it firmly. Size is omitted from some rows. Given values are once, few, many or a class for expanded clones.

clone_size,j_call,d_call,v_call,cdr3_aa,cdr3_nt
.,TRBJ1-2,TRBD1,TRBV19,CASSIVPGGDYGYTF,TGTGCCAGTAGTATTGTACCAGGGGGCGACTATGGCTACACCTTC
.,TRBJ2-1,TRBD2,TRBV30,CAFGTSGVNEQFF,TGTGCCTTCGGGACTAGCGGAGTCAATGAGCAGTTCTTC
few,TRBJ2-2,TRBD1,TRBV28,CASSLPQGGNTGELFF,TGTGCCAGCAGTTTACCACAGGGGGGGAACACCGGGGAGCTGTTTTTT
.,TRBJ2-2,.,TRBV6-5,CASSYSTGGTGELFF,TGTGCCAGCAGTTACTCAACAGGCGGCACCGGGGAGCTGTTTTTT
.,TRBJ1-1,.,TRBV7-8,CASSLGVGGSEAFF,TGTGCCAGCAGCTTAGGTGTGGGGGGGTCGGAAGCTTTCTTT
.,TRBJ2-1,.,TRBV30,CAWSVRGLLYNEQFF,TGTGCCTGGAGTGTACGGGGACTTCTATACAATGAGCAGTTCTTC
few,TRBJ1-1,TRBD1,TRBV4-1,CASSQDERQGTNEAFF,TGCGCCAGCAGCCAAGATGAAAGACAGGGTACGAATGAAGCTTTCTTT
.,TRBJ2-1,TRBD2,TRBV20-1,CSASGEKASGSLDEQFF,TGCAGTGCCAGTGGTGAGAAGGCTAGCGGGAGCTTAGATGAGCAGTTCTTC
.,TRBJ2-1,TRBD2,TRBV28,CASSLWTSGSHDEQFF,TGTGCCAGCAGTTTATGGACTAGCGGGAGCCACGATGAGCAGTTCTTC
.,TRBJ2-1,.,TRBV28,CASSSSSYNEQFF,TGTGCCAGCAGTTCGAGCTCCTACAATGAGCAGTTCTTC
.,TRBJ1-1,TRBD1,TRBV19,CASSPPDRDITEAFF,TGTGCCAGTAGTCCTCCCGACAGGGACATCACTGAAGCTTTCTTT
.,TRBJ2-2,TRBD2,TRBV2,CASKSGGPSGELFF,TGTGCCAGCAAGTCGGGAGGGCCTAGCGGGGAGCTGTTTTTT
.,TRBJ1-1,.,TRBV30,CAWSAQLMNTEAFF,TGTGCCTGGAGTGCACAGCTAATGAACACTGAAGCTTTCTTT
.,TRBJ1-5,.,TRBV7-9,CASSLPGQGGQPQHF,TGTGCCAGCAGCCTCCCCGGGCAGGGCGGACAGCCCCAGCATTTT
.,TRBJ2-1,TRBD2,TRBV28,CASSSTSGNYNEQFF,TGTGCCAGCAGTTCCACTAGCGGGAACTACAATGAGCAGTTCTTC
.,TRBJ2-2,TRBD1,TRBV9,CASSVNRGDTGELFF,TGTGCCAGCAGCGTAAACAGGGGAGACACCGGGGAGCTGTTTTTT
.,TRBJ1-1,.,TRBV4-1,CASSQEGRGNTEAFF,TGCGCCAGCAGCCAAGAAGGGAGAGGGAACACTGAAGCTTTCTTT
.,TRBJ1-2,TRBD1,TRBV5-1,CASSGTGFGYGYTF,TGCGCCAGCAGCGGGACAGGTTTCGGGTATGGCTACACCTTC
once,TRBJ1-2,TRBD1,TRBV28,CATNSGTGKGYTF,TGTGCCACAAATTCCGGGACAGGGAAAGGCTACACCTTC
once,TRBJ1-2,TRBD1,TRBV28,CASSYGTGYLYGYTF,TGTGCCAGCAGTTATGGGACAGGGTACCTCTATGGCTACACCTTC
.,TRBJ2-2,TRBD2,TRBV19,CASSFRGTSRDGELFF,TGTGCCAGTAGTTTCCGAGGGACTAGCCGGGACGGGGAGCTGTTTTTT
.,TRBJ1-1,.,TRBV7-9,CASTPTAPDTEAFF,TGTGCCAGCACCCCGACAGCCCCGGACACTGAAGCTTTCTTT
.,TRBJ1-2,.,TRBV6-5,CASGKTWGDYGYTF,TGTGCCAGCGGAAAAACTTGGGGGGACTATGGCTACACCTTC
.,TRBJ1-1,TRBD1,TRBV5-1,CASSLALTGVGMNTEAFF,TGCGCCAGCAGCTTGGCGCTGACAGGGGTTGGCATGAACACTGAAGCTTTCTTT
.,TRBJ2-1,.,TRBV28,CASSPLRNEQFF,TGTGCCAGCAGCCCCCTCCGCAATGAGCAGTTCTTC
.,TRBJ2-4,TRBD2,TRBV18,CASSPRAGGQDIQYF,TGTGCCAGCTCACCACGGGCGGGAGGGCAGGACATTCAGTACTTC
once,TRBJ1-2,.,TRBV28,CASSLQIQGPHGYTF,TGTGCCAGCAGTTTACAAATTCAGGGTCCGCATGGCTACACCTTC
.,TRBJ1-1,.,TRBV6-5,CASQNTEAFF,TGTGCCAGCCAGAACACTGAAGCTTTCTTT
.,TRBJ1-3,.,TRBV5-1,CASSIQGLSGNTIYF,TGCGCCAGCAGTATACAGGGCCTCTCTGGAAACACCATATATTTT
.,TRBJ2-5,.,TRBV6-5,CASSYSGLFAETQYF,TGTGCCAGCAGTTACTCCGGACTCTTCGCGGAGACCCAGTACTTC
medium-sized,TRBJ2-1,.,TRBV12-3/TRBV12-4,CASSPGPNNEQFF,TGTGCCAGCAGTCCTGGTCCTAACAATGAGCAGTTCTTC
.,TRBJ1-1,.,TRBV18,CASSPLRMNTEAFF,TGTGCCAGCTCACCCCTCCGTATGAACACTGAAGCTTTCTTT
.,TRBJ1-5,.,TRBV21-1,CASSKGRTGDLGPQHF,TGTGCCAGCAGCAAAGGGAGAACAGGAGACTTGGGGCCCCAGCATTTT
.,TRBJ1-1,.,TRBV25-1,CASSDPPRYTEAFF,TGTGCCAGCAGTGACCCCCCCAGATACACTGAAGCTTTCTTT
.,TRBJ2-1,TRBD2,TRBV14,CASSRIGLAKNNEQFF,TGTGCCAGCAGCCGGATCGGACTAGCGAAAAACAATGAGCAGTTCTTC
.,TRBJ2-2,.,TRBV11-1,CASSLVGGVAGELFF,TGTGCCAGCAGCTTAGTGGGGGGTGTCGCCGGGGAGCTGTTTTTT
.,TRBJ1-1,.,TRBV10-3,CAISAAGFSTEAFF,TGTGCCATCAGTGCGGCGGGGTTCAGCACTGAAGCTTTCTTT
.,TRBJ1-3,TRBD1,TRBV6-5,CASSTGQGTGNTIYF,TGTGCCAGCAGTACCGGACAGGGGACTGGAAACACCATATATTTT
.,TRBJ1-2,.,TRBV5-1,CASSPPQGKGYTF,TGCGCCAGCAGCCCGCCCCAGGGGAAAGGCTACACCTTC
few,TRBJ2-2,.,TRBV7-6,CASSSQRIPGELFF,TGTGCCAGCAGCTCCCAGCGGATTCCCGGGGAGCTGTTTTTT